The clone carrying this TCR beta chain was seen a few times. This entry comes from a study of control samples from healthy donors and cancer patients. The method was immunoSEQ multiplex PCR; TCRdb's version includes in-frame clones alone and lacks a portion of them. The sample shows 50,000 to 70,000 clones, around 90% of them seen only once. The clonotype originates from a man between 45 and 60 years old in good health. Sequencing was carried out using blood.

The CDR3 reads CASKRTDYTGELFF. The CDR3 DNA sequence: TGTGCCAGCAAAAGGACCGACTACACCGGGGAGCTGTTTTTT. V is TRBV7-9 and J is TRBJ2-2; D uncertain. The length of the CDR3 is 14 residues. Germline loops: CDR1 SEHNR, CDR2 FQNEAQ (reference sequence). Trimming left V 7 bases short and J 3 bases short, with 12 bases between.